This TCR beta chain was profiled in a study of human T cells and chemical hapten exposure. Turning to the study itself: Patch tests delivered 0.01% DPC to the upper back and were evaluated at 6 days.

Stated time point: pre-sensitization, week 0. Treatment in this sample: therapeutic diphenylcyclopropenone sensitization with weekly scalp DPC. Patch tests were applied only after blood draws. Germline CDR1 and CDR2: SGHTA and FQGNSA. CDR3 length: 14 amino acids. V lost 5 bases, J lost 0 bases, and 11 bases lay in between. Original data processing: Samples held a median of roughly 100,000 TCRs, range 23,224–690,600. TCRdb fed the RACE reads into MiXCR, producing one record per CDR3 protein. TCRdb's processing, not the authors', yielded these V and J calls. Of about 260,000 distinct CDR3 sequences listed, about 9% were seen once; the top ten hold 2% to 3%.

Material: whole blood, obtained in connection with sensitization to the hapten diphenylcyclopropenone (DPC). The sequence was obtained from a middle-aged woman with alopecia areata. Some clones in this sample may be carry-over from other donors' samples. This chain uses TRBV7-2 with TRBJ2-7; unclear D gene. CDR3 bases: TGTGCCAGCAGCCCCCGGCCCAACTCCTACGAGCAGTACTTC. This translates into CASSPRPNSYEQYF. Variable domain in full (rest from reference TRBV7-2 and TRBJ2-7): GAGVSQSPSNKVTEKGKDVELRCDPISGHTALYWYRQSLGQGLEFLIYFQGNSAPDKSGLPSDRFSAERTGGSVSTLTIQRTQQEDSAVYLCASSPRPNSYEQYFGPGTRLTVT.